What follows are 12 T cell receptor beta chains derived from one specimen sequenced in a study of cytomegalovirus exposure and HLA in healthy donors. Data came from immunoSEQ multiplex PCR; TCRdb stores just in-frame clones and leaves some out. This sample has about 110,000 clones, with around 89% found just once. Sequenced: PBMCs. The receptors come from a woman aged 25 to 39 in good health and CMV-seropositive.

This clone appeared a few times. This sequence joins TRBV5-6 and TRBJ1-4; 9 bases align to TRBD1. Trimming removed 4 bases from V and 10 bases from J; junction bases left unmatched: 5. The CDR3 extends over 13 amino acids. CDR1 and CDR2 (germline): SGHDT, YYEEEE. As DNA, the CDR3 is TGTGCCAGCAGCAGGGACAGGGCGGGAAAACTGTTTTTT. The encoded protein is CASSRDRAGKLFF.

The gene calls are TRBV27 and TRBJ1-1; D is uncertain. Looked up from germline, CDR1 is MNHEY and CDR2 is SMNVEV (reference sequence). Trimming pared 4 bases from V and 5 bases from J, leaving 14 bases between. CDR3 length: 14 amino acids. CDR3 in amino acids: CASSSPGWETEAFF. In DNA, the CDR3 is TGTGCCAGCAGTTCTCCTGGATGGGAGACTGAAGCTTTCTTT.

This clone appeared a single time. The chain links TRBV28 to TRBJ2-2; 7 positions match TRBD2. The CDR3 runs to 16 residues. V was clipped by 4 bases and J by 3 bases; unmatched bases: 8. Per germline, CDR1 MDHEN and CDR2 SYDVKM. CDR3 region: CASSSTSELDTGELFF. The CDR3, as DNA: TGTGCCAGCAGTTCCACTAGCGAATTGGACACCGGGGAGCTGTTTTTT.

This chain connects TRBV5-6 to TRBJ2-7; 8 bases agree with TRBD1. The CDR3 totals 13 residues. Trimming took 1 base from V and 3 from J; bases not matched to a gene: 0. Looked up from germline, CDR1 is SGHDT and CDR2 is YYEEEE. As DNA, the CDR3 is TGTGCCAGCAGCTTGACAGGGGGCTACGAGCAGTACTTC. Encoded protein: CASSLTGGYEQYF.

The chain has TRBV10-1 and TRBJ2-7; weak D call: TRBD2 (6 bases). Trimming shortened V by 7 bases and J by 0 bases, and 16 bases separated the two germline ends. Germline V gives CDR1 WNHNN, CDR2 SYGVQD (reference sequence). The CDR3 has 15 amino acids. The CDR3 DNA is TGCGCCAGCAAGGGTCTACGGGGGAGCTCCTACGAGCAGTACTTC. The encoded protein is CASKGLRGSSYEQYF.

This chain connects TRBV2 to TRBJ1-1, with unresolved D. Trimming left V 4 bases short and J 2 bases short, with 8 bases between. This CDR3 is built from 13 residues. Germline CDR1 is SNHLY and CDR2 is FYNNEI. The CDR3: CASSAQPNTEAFF. The CDR3 coding sequence is TGTGCCAGCAGTGCACAGCCCAACACTGAAGCTTTCTTT. Drawing the rest from reference TRBV2 and TRBJ1-1, the complete variable domain is EPEVTQTPSHQVTQMGQEVILRCVPISNHLYFYWYRQILGQKVEFLVSFYNNEISEKSEIFDDQFSVERPDGSNFTLKIRSTKLEDSAMYFCASSAQPNTEAFFGQGTRLTVV.

The chain carries TRBV11-2 and TRBJ1-4; no clear D gene. This CDR3 has 13 amino acids. The V end lost 6 bases, the J end lost 4 bases, and 9 bases lay between the germline ends. CDR1 and CDR2 (germline): SGHAT, FQNNGV. Here the CDR3 reads CASRANSNEKLFF. CDR3 coding DNA: TGTGCCAGCAGAGCGAATAGTAATGAAAAACTGTTTTTT.

V is TRBV6-5 and J is TRBJ1-1; the D is unclear. The CDR3 is 15 residues long. The germline V and J ends were trimmed by 2 bases and 2 bases, with 12 bases remaining between them. CDR1 and CDR2 from the germline V gene are MNHEY and SVGAGI. This chain's CDR3 is CASSYRELANTEAFF. In nucleotides, the CDR3 is TGTGCCAGCAGTTACAGGGAGCTAGCCAACACTGAAGCTTTCTTT.

This chain links TRBV5-4 with TRBJ2-1; TRBD2 matches at 12 bases. Germline V gives CDR1 SGHNT, CDR2 YYREEE (reference sequence). There are 16 residues in the CDR3. V dropped 4 bases and J dropped 7; count of bases not matched to a gene: 9. CDR3 in amino acids: CASSVASGRVGNEQFF. CDR3 DNA: TGTGCCAGCAGCGTAGCTAGCGGGAGGGTGGGGAATGAGCAGTTCTTC.

The sample holds one count of this clone. CDR3 coding DNA: TGTGCCAGCAGTATAACCAGGGACAATCAGCCCCAGCATTTT. This translates into CASSITRDNQPQHF. The chain is built from TRBV2 and TRBJ1-5; tentatively, D is TRBD1 (5 bases). V lost 5 bases, J lost 3 bases, and 11 bases lay in between. This CDR3 has 14 residues. The germline CDR1 and CDR2 sequences are SNHLY and FYNNEI.

The genes are TRBV6-5 and TRBJ1-6; D may be TRBD1 (5 bases). Germline V gives CDR1 MNHEY, CDR2 SVGAGI. The CDR3 extends over 15 amino acids. V shed 2 bases and J shed 13 bases, with 18 bases lying between them. CDR3 amino acids: CASSYRPDGGWPLHF. The CDR3 nucleotides read TGTGCCAGCAGTTACCGGCCCGACGGGGGTTGGCCCCTCCACTTT.

The rearrangement links TRBV19 to TRBJ2-1; 7 bases agree with TRBD2. The CDR3 loop spans 15 amino acids. V dropped 5 bases and J dropped 0; count of bases not matched to a gene: 4. Germline V CDR1 and CDR2: LNHDA, SQIVND (reference sequence). The DNA for the CDR3 is TGTGCCAGTAGTTCGGGCGGGAGCTCCTACAATGAGCAGTTCTTC. It encodes CASSSGGSSYNEQFF.